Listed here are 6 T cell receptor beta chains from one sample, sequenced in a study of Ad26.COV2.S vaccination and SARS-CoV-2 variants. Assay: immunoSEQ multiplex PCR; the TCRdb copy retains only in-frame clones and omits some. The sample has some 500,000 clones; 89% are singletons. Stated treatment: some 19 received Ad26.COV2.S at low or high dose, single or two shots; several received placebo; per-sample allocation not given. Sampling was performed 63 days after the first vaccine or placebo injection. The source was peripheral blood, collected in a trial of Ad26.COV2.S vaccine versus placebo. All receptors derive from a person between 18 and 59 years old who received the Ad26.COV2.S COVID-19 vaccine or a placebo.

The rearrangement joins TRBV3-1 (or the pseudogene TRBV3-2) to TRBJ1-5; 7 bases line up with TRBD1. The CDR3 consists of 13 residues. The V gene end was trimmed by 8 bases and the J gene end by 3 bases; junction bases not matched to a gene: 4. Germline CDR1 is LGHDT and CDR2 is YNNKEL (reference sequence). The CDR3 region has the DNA TGTGCCAGCGCGGGACAGCCCAATCAGCCCCAGCATTTT. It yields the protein CASAGQPNQPQHF.

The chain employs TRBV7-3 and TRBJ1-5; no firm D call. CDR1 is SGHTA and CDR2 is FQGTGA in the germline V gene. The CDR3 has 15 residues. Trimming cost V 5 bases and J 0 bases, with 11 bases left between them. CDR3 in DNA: TGTGCCAGCAGCGGAGGGTTTTATAGCAATCAGCCCCAGCATTTT. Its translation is CASSGGFYSNQPQHF.

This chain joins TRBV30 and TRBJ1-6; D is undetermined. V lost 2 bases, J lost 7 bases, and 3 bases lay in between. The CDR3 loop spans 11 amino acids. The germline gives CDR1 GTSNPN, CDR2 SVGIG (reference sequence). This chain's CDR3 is CAWSSNSPLHF. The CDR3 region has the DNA TGTGCCTGGAGTTCAAATTCACCCCTCCACTTT.

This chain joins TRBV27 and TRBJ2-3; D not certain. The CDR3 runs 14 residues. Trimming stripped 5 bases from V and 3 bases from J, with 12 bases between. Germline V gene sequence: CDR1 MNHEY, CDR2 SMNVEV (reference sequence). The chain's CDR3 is CASSPQPWTDTQYF. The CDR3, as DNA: TGTGCCAGCAGTCCACAACCCTGGACAGATACGCAGTATTTT.

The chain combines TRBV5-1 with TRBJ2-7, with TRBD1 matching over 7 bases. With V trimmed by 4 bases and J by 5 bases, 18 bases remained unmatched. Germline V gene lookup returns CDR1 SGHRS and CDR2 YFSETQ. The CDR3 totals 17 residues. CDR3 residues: CASSLRDSVSRRDEQYF. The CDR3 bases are TGCGCCAGCAGCCTCCGGGACAGCGTCTCTAGGCGGGACGAGCAGTACTTC.

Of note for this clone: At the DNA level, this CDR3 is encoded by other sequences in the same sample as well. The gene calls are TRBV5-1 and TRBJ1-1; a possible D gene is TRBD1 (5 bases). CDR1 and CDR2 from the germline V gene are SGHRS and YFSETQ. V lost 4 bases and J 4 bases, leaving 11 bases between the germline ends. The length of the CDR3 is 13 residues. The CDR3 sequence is CASSPGGGTEAFF. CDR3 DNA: TGCGCCAGCAGCCCCGGGGGGGGCACTGAAGCTTTCTTT. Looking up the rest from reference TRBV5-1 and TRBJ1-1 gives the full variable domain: KAGVTQTPRYLIKTRGQQVTLSCSPISGHRSVSWYQQTPGQGLQFLFEYFSETQRNKGNFPGRFSGRQFSNSRSEMNVSTLELGDSALYLCASSPGGGTEAFFGQGTRLTVV.